This TCR beta chain was sequenced in a study of read filtering for tumor transcriptome and immune sequencing. Study-level information: Mean patient age was approximately 71 years, range about 40 to 85; roughly 18 male, 14 female. Whole-study findings and limits: Compared with RNA-seq, IR-seq gave much higher clonotype depth and reliability. Without single-read clonotypes, shared clonotype proportions correlated more between IR-seq and RNA-seq.

Per germline, CDR1 MGHRA and CDR2 YSYEKL. The CDR3 is made up of 17 amino acids. V dropped 0 bases and J dropped 8 bases, with 20 bases sitting between them. The library was built from roughly 400 ng RNA with molecular barcoded adaptors for alpha/delta and beta/gamma chains. TCRdb re-called the reads through MiXCR, storing one row per CDR3 protein. Here the sample spans 35,000 to 45,000 distinct CDR3 sequences, around 13% being singletons. Details on this clonotype: Its antigen is still unknown.

The chain has TRBV4-1 and TRBJ2-1; TRBD2 might be the D (5 bases). This sequence originates from a donor at least 40 years old with multiple myeloma. Sample: a population of CD138-negative cells sorted from bone marrow. The CDR3 nucleotides read TGCGCCAGCAGCCAAGATGCCCGGGGTCCTGGAATCGATGAGCAGTTCTTC. Protein product: CASSQDARGPGIDEQFF.